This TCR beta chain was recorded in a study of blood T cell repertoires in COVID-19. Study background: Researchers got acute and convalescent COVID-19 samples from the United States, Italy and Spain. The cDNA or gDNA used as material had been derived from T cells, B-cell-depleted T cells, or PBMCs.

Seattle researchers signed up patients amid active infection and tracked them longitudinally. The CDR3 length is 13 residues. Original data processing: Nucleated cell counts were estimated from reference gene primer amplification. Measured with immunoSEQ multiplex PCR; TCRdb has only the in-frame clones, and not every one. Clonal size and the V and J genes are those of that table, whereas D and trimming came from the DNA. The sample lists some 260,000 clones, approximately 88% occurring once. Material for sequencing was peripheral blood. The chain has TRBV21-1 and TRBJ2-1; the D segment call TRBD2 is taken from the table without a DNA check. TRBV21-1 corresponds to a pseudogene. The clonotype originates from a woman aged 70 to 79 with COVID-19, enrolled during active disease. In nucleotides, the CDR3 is TGTGCCATGAGCGGGAGAATCGGCAATGAGCAGTTCTTC. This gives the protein CAMSGRIGNEQFF.